This T cell receptor beta chain was observed in a study of OX40 agonist ivuxolimab in advanced cancers. Sequencing used immunoSEQ multiplex PCR; TCRdb keeps in-frame clones, though not all of them. Here the sample spans almost 85,000 clones, about 86% being singletons. V lost 0 bases, J lost 0 bases, and 10 bases lay in between. This CDR3 contains 17 residues. Per the germline V gene, CDR1 is SGHKS and CDR2 is YYEKEE (reference sequence). The V gene is TRBV5-5, the J gene TRBJ2-6; D remains unclear. The TCR sequence derives from an adult with an advanced solid tumor such as melanoma, head and neck, liver or kidney cancer. This specimen was CD4+ or CD8+ T cells sorted from blood, taken in a trial of the OX40 agonist ivuxolimab. For the CDR3, the DNA is TGTGCCAGCAGCTTGGACCTGCCCCGCTCTGGGGCCAACGTCCTGACTTTC. Its protein is CASSLDLPRSGANVLTF.